The 25 T cell receptor beta chains below come from one sample, sequenced in a study of glioma-infiltrating T cells after dendritic cell vaccination. The table came from immunoSEQ multiplex PCR; TCRdb's copy has only in-frame clones and leaves some out. The sample carries over 90,000 clones, more than 80% recorded once. Material: blood, obtained before dendritic cell vaccination. The receptors shown here come from a human donor with glioblastoma.

This sequence joins TRBV6-5 and TRBJ2-6; 9 bases agree with TRBD1. Germline lookup yields CDR1 MNHEY and CDR2 SVGAGI. This CDR3 region has 15 residues. CDR3 in amino acids: CASGQGPSGANVLTF. The CDR3 coding sequence is TGTGCTTCAGGACAGGGGCCCTCTGGGGCCAACGTCCTGACTTTC.

This chain connects TRBV20-1 to TRBJ2-7; no clear D gene. The length of the CDR3 is 11 residues. Deletions cut 5 bases from V and 5 bases from J, with 10 bases between. CDR1 is DFQATT, CDR2 SNEGSKA, per germline (reference sequence). The CDR3 DNA is TGCAGTGCTCACCACAGTAACGAGCAGTACTTC. Translating gives CSAHHSNEQYF.

J is TRBJ2-7 and V is TRBV6-7; tentative D call: TRBD1 (5 bases). TRBV6-7 is noted as an ORF with a role that remains uncertain. V gave up 2 bases and J gave up 3 bases, with 14 bases separating them. The CDR3 contains 15 residues. The CDR3 DNA reads TGTGCCAGCAGTTACCCGAGAAAGACAGTCTACGAGCAGTACTTC. Translating gives CASSYPRKTVYEQYF.

This sequence joins TRBV11-2 and TRBJ1-2; D remains unclear. CDR1 SGHAT and CDR2 FQNNGV come from the germline V gene. This CDR3 contains 15 residues. V was shortened by 0 bases and J by 3 bases, with 11 bases between the two germline ends. The CDR3 reads CASSLEIGSHYGYTF. CDR3 nucleotides: TGTGCCAGCAGCTTAGAAATTGGGAGTCACTATGGCTACACCTTC.

This rearrangement joins TRBV5-6 to TRBJ2-1, with 8 bases aligning to TRBD2. CDR3 length: 16 residues. From germline, CDR1 is SGHDT and CDR2 YYEEEE. Trimming removed 2 bases from V and 5 bases from J; junction bases left unmatched: 9. CDR3 in DNA: TGTGCCAGCAGCTTCTCTCATACGGGGGGGGACAATGAGCAGTTCTTC. Residues: CASSFSHTGGDNEQFF.

This chain joins TRBV7-2 and TRBJ1-4, with 8 nucleotides matching TRBD1. From germline, CDR1 is SGHTA and CDR2 FQGNSA. V shed 4 bases and J 4 bases; nucleotides not matched to a gene: 5. The CDR3 extends over 15 amino acids. CDR3 DNA: TGTGCCAGCAGCTCCGGACAGGGAAATAATGAAAAACTGTTTTTT. Protein product: CASSSGQGNNEKLFF.

The chain links TRBV7-9 to TRBJ1-2; D gene ambiguous. Trimming took off 1 base at V and 1 base at J, with 10 bases between the two ends. The germline V gene has CDR1 SEHNR and CDR2 FQNEAQ (reference sequence). The CDR3 is made up of 15 amino acids. The CDR3 nucleotides are TGTGCCAGCAGCTTAGGGCAGGTGATTAACTATGGCTACACCTTC. Translated: CASSLGQVINYGYTF.

This clone is a singleton in its sample. This chain links TRBV18 with TRBJ1-5; the match to TRBD1 covers 9 bases. Trimming cost V 3 bases and J 3 bases; bases outside gene matches: 9. CDR1 KGHSH and CDR2 LQKENI come from the germline V gene. This CDR3 comprises 17 residues. The chain's CDR3 is CASSPRDRESNNQPQHF. In DNA, the CDR3 is TGTGCCAGCTCACCCCGGGACAGGGAATCTAACAATCAGCCCCAGCATTTT.

J is TRBJ1-3 and V is TRBV30; 7 positions match TRBD1. V shed 4 bases and J 4 bases; nucleotides not matched to a gene: 13. This CDR3 is built from 16 residues. Germline V gives CDR1 GTSNPN, CDR2 SVGIG (reference sequence). The CDR3 loop is CAWTPVLDRVGNTIYF. CDR3 nucleotides: TGTGCCTGGACGCCGGTCTTAGACAGGGTGGGAAACACCATATATTTT.

The V and J genes are TRBV7-9 and TRBJ1-2; D remains unclear. The V end was cut by 5 bases, the J end by 8 bases, with 18 bases between. This CDR3 spans 14 amino acids. Germline CDR1 SEHNR, CDR2 FQNEAQ (reference sequence). DNA of the CDR3: TGTGCCAGCAGCCCGGCCGGGTCAGTACGCGGCTACACCTTC. Translated: CASSPAGSVRGYTF. The full variable domain, completed using reference TRBV7-9 and TRBJ1-2, is DTGVSQNPRHKITKRGQNVTFRCDPISEHNRLYWYRQTLGQGPEFLTYFQNEAQLEKSRLLSDRFSAERPKGSFSTLEIQRTEQGDSAMYLCASSPAGSVRGYTFGSGTRLTVV.

The chain employs TRBV5-1 and TRBJ2-2; 8 bases align to TRBD1. Germline loops: CDR1 SGHRS, CDR2 YFSETQ. The length of the CDR3 is 15 residues. The V and J ends lost 6 bases and 3 bases, in that order; junction bases with no gene match: 7. This CDR3 reads CASTKTGVYTGELFF. The CDR3 DNA reads TGCGCCAGCACCAAGACAGGGGTGTACACCGGGGAGCTGTTTTTT. Full variable domain (rest looked up from reference TRBV5-1 and TRBJ2-2): KAGVTQTPRYLIKTRGQQVTLSCSPISGHRSVSWYQQTPGQGLQFLFEYFSETQRNKGNFPGRFSGRQFSNSRSEMNVSTLELGDSALYLCASTKTGVYTGELFFGEGSRLTVL.

This rearrangement joins TRBV13 to TRBJ2-7; D gene uncertain. The germline V and J ends were trimmed by 5 bases and 7 bases, with 18 bases remaining between them. The CDR3 sequence is 14 residues long. Germline V gives CDR1 PRHDT, CDR2 FYEKMQ (reference sequence). As DNA, the CDR3 is TGTGCCAGCAGCGATACTTACGAGGTCTTGGAGCAGTACTTC. It is translated as CASSDTYEVLEQYF.

The rearrangement joins TRBV11-3 to TRBJ2-3, with a possible D match to TRBD2 (6 bases). V was clipped by 3 bases and J by 2 bases, with 12 bases between them. CDR1 and CDR2 (germline): SGHNT, YENEEA. This CDR3 contains 15 residues. CDR3 loop: CASSFGRDPTDTQYF. CDR3 in DNA: TGTGCCAGCAGCTTCGGGCGGGATCCCACAGATACGCAGTATTTT.

The chain couples TRBV7-6 to TRBJ1-1, with D unclear. This CDR3 region has 13 residues. The germline V and J ends were trimmed by 2 bases and 1 base, with 5 bases remaining between them. From germline, CDR1 is SGHVS and CDR2 FNYEAQ. CDR3 in DNA: TGTGCCAGCAGCTTACGGGGGAACACTGAAGCTTTCTTT. It codes for CASSLRGNTEAFF.

J is TRBJ1-6 and V is TRBV19; possibly TRBD1 for D (6 bases). The V end was cut by 5 bases, the J end by 4 bases, with 18 bases between. The germline CDR1 and CDR2 sequences are LNHDA and SQIVND (reference sequence). This CDR3 has 17 residues. CDR3 region: CASSSFTGMGYNSPLHF. In DNA, the CDR3 is TGTGCCAGTAGTTCCTTTACAGGGATGGGGTATAATTCACCCCTCCACTTT.

The rearrangement links TRBV25-1 to TRBJ1-2, with D perhaps matching TRBD1 (5 bases). CDR3 length: 14 amino acids. Germline-derived CDR1 and CDR2 are MGHDK and SYGVNS. V was cut by 7 bases and J by 8 bases, with 20 bases left in between. The chain's CDR3 is CASMAGNVPLGYTF. The DNA for the CDR3 is TGTGCCAGCATGGCAGGGAATGTCCCCCTAGGCTACACCTTC.

This clone was observed once. The chain uses TRBV19 and TRBJ1-2; 7 positions match TRBD1. Unmatched junction bases numbered 11, after V lost 2 bases and J lost 5 bases. The germline V gene encodes CDR1 LNHDA and CDR2 SQIVND (reference sequence). The CDR3 extends over 16 amino acids. DNA of the CDR3: TGTGCCAGTAGTATAAGACAGGGAACCGCCCCATATGGCTACACCTTC. It codes for CASSIRQGTAPYGYTF.

J is TRBJ2-7 and V is TRBV6-5; D uncertain. The CDR3 contains 14 residues. Per germline, CDR1 MNHEY and CDR2 SVGAGI. V lost 3 bases and J 0 bases, leaving 9 bases between the germline ends. Here the CDR3 DNA reads TGTGCCAGCAGTTATCTTCGTAACTCCTACGAGCAGTACTTC. Protein product: CASSYLRNSYEQYF.

The chain employs TRBV6-1 and TRBJ2-3; 7 bases align to TRBD1. This CDR3 has 13 amino acids. In germline, CDR1 is MNHNS, CDR2 SASEGT. V was clipped by 6 bases and J by 6 bases; unmatched bases: 6. CDR3 DNA: TGTGCCAGCAGGACAGGGATCGCCGATACGCAGTATTTT. This gives the protein CASRTGIADTQYF.

The chain joins TRBV30 to TRBJ2-2; 7 bases line up with TRBD2. The CDR3 is 13 residues long. Germline V CDR1 and CDR2: GTSNPN, SVGIG (reference sequence). With 7 bases clipped from V and 6 bases from J, the junction kept 8 bases outside the gene matches. DNA for the CDR3: TGTGCCTTCTGGGGGGGGACCCCCGGGGAGCTGTTTTTT. This gives the protein CAFWGGTPGELFF.

The J gene is TRBJ2-7, the V gene TRBV19; TRBD1 matches at 9 bases. Germline CDR1 reads LNHDA; CDR2 reads SQIVND (reference sequence). The CDR3 has 15 residues. J was trimmed by 5 bases and V by 4 bases; bases with no gene match: 9. CDR3 region: CASSTPGTGRHEQYF. The CDR3 region has the DNA TGTGCCAGTAGTACCCCCGGGACAGGGCGTCACGAGCAGTACTTC.

The genes are TRBV7-2 and TRBJ1-3, with 7 bases lining up with TRBD1. Germline V gene sequence: CDR1 SGHTA, CDR2 FQGNSA. CDR3 length: 16 amino acids. Germline trimming cut 5 bases from V and 4 bases from J; bases unmatched to any gene: 11. CDR3 bases: TGTGCCAGCAGCCATGACAGGGTTCGATGGGGAAACACCATATATTTT. This gives the protein CASSHDRVRWGNTIYF.

The chain couples TRBV6-5 to TRBJ1-2; 8 bases line up with TRBD1. Germline-derived CDR1 and CDR2 are MNHEY and SVGAGI. V lost 4 bases, J lost 4 bases, and 5 bases stayed unmatched. CDR3 length equals 14 residues. The CDR3 DNA follows: TGTGCCAGCAGTTCCGGACAGGGCCTCTATGGCTACACCTTC. It codes for CASSSGQGLYGYTF.

The chain couples TRBV5-4 to TRBJ1-6, with 9 bases identical to TRBD1. V lost 3 bases to trimming and J lost 7 bases; unmatched junction nucleotides: 17. Germline lookup yields CDR1 SGHNT and CDR2 YYREEE (reference sequence). CDR3 length equals 19 residues. The CDR3 loop is CASSSQGDRALLENSPLHF. CDR3 bases: TGTGCCAGCAGCTCACAAGGGGACAGGGCCCTTTTGGAGAATTCACCCCTCCACTTT.

This chain uses TRBV27 with TRBJ1-5; D gene ambiguous. CDR1 MNHEY and CDR2 SMNVEV come from the germline V gene (reference sequence). V lost 5 bases to trimming and J lost 0 bases, with 8 bases between them. There are 14 residues in the CDR3. The CDR3 bases are TGTGCCAGCAGTGACTCGTATAGCAATCAGCCCCAGCATTTT. It yields the protein CASSDSYSNQPQHF.